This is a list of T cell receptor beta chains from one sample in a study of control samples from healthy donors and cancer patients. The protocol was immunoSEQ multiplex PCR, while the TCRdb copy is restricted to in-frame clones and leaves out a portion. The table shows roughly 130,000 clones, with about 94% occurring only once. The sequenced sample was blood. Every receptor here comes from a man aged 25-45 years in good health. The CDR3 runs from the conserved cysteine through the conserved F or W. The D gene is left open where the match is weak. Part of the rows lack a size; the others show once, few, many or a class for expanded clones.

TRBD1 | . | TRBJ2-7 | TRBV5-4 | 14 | TGTGCCAGCAGCGAGGGACAGGGGGCCTACGAGCAGTACTTC | CASSEGQGAYEQYF
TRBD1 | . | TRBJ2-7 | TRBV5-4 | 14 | TGTGCCAGCAGCTCGGGACAGGGGCCCTACGAGCAGTACTTC | CASSSGQGPYEQYF
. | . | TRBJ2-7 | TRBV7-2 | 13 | TGTGCCAGCAGCTTAGTCCAGATCGACGAGCAGTACTTC | CASSLVQIDEQYF
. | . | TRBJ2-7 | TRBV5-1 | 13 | TGCGCCAGCGCGGGGCCCTTCGAAAACGAGCAGTACTTC | CASAGPFENEQYF
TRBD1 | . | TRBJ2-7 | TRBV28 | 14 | TGTGCCAGCAGATATTCGACAGGGGGCTACGAGCAGTACTTC | CASRYSTGGYEQYF
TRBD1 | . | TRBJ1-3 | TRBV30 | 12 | TGTGCCGGGATGACAGGGGGAAACACCATATATTTT | CAGMTGGNTIYF
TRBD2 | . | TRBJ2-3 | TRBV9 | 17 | TGTGCCAGCAGCGTGGGGACTAGCGGGGGGTTAACAGATACGCAGTATTTT | CASSVGTSGGLTDTQYF
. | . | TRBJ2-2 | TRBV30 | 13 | TGTGCCTGGAGTGTCGAGGGCACCGGGGAGCTGTTTTTT | CAWSVEGTGELFF
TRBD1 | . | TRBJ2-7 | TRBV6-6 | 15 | TGTGCCAGCAGTCCTCCCCGGGACAGTCCCTACGAGCAGTACTTC | CASSPPRDSPYEQYF
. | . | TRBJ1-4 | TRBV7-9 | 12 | TGTGCCAGCAGCATGGGTGATGAAAAACTGTTTTTT | CASSMGDEKLFF
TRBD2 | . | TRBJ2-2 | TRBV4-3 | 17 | TGCGCCAGCAGAAGCGGGGGGGCTAGCGCGAACACCGGGGAGCTGTTTTTT | CASRSGGASANTGELFF
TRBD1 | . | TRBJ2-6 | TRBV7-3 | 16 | TGTGCCAGCAGCTTAAACAGGGGCCCCGGGGCCAACGTCCTGACTTTC | CASSLNRGPGANVLTF
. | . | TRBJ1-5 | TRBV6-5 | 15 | TGTGCCAGCAGTTACTCCAAGTATAGCAATCAGCCCCAGCATTTT | CASSYSKYSNQPQHF
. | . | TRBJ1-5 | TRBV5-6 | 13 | TGTGCCAGCAGCCCACGGCCCAATCAGCCCCAGCATTTT | CASSPRPNQPQHF
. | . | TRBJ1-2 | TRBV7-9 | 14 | TGTGCCAGCAGCTTGGACCGGGACCGCTATGGCTACACCTTC | CASSLDRDRYGYTF
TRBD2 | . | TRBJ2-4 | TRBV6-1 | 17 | TGTGCCAGCAGTGGGCCCCTGGGGGCGCGGGGGGAGAACATTCAGTACTTC | CASSGPLGARGENIQYF
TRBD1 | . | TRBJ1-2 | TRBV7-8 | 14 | TGTGCCAGCAGCTTAGCGTATGACAGGGACGGCTACACCTTC | CASSLAYDRDGYTF
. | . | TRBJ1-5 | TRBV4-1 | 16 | TGCGCCAGCAGCCAAGATCCCCCACAAGGGCATCAGCCCCAGCATTTT | CASSQDPPQGHQPQHF
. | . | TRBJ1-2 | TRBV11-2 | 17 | TGTGCCAGCAGCTTAGCCCCCCGTCCCAGGGGAGCCAGTGGCTACACCTTC | CASSLAPRPRGASGYTF
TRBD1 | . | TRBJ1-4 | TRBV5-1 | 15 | TGCGCCAGCAGCTCAAACAGGGGGACCAATGAAAAACTGTTTTTT | CASSSNRGTNEKLFF
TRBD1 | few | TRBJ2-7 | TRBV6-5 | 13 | TGTGCCAGCAGTTACGACAGGGTGTACGAGCAGTACTTC | CASSYDRVYEQYF
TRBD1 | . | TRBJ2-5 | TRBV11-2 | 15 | TGTGCCAGCAGCTTAATAAGGGGGCACCAAGAGACCCAGTACTTC | CASSLIRGHQETQYF
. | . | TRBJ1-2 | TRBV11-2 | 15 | TGTGCCAGCAGCTCCCTCAGAGGGGCCCTCTATGGCTACACCTTC | CASSSLRGALYGYTF
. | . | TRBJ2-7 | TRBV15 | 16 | TGTGCCACCAGCAGAGTTCAAGTTCGCGGCTCCTACGAGCAGTACTTC | CATSRVQVRGSYEQYF
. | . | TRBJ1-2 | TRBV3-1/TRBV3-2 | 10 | TGTGCCAGCAGCCTCTATGGCTACACCTTC | CASSLYGYTF
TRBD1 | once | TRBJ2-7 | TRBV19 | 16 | TGTGCCAGTAGTATCGCGACAGGGGGCGGCTCCTACGAGCAGTACTTC | CASSIATGGGSYEQYF
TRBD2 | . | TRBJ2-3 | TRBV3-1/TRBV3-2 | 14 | TGTGCCAGCCAAACTAGCGGGGGCACAGATACGCAGTATTTT | CASQTSGGTDTQYF
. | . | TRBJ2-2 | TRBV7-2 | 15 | TGTGCCAGCAGTCCCTGGGTCTCGAACACCGGGGAGCTGTTTTTT | CASSPWVSNTGELFF